This TCR beta chain was identified during a study of blood T cell repertoires in COVID-19. Overall study: Sample material is recorded as cDNA or gDNA derived from T cells, B-cell-depleted T cells, or PBMCs.

Two negative PCRs, clearance, or symptom resolution were required of recovered Cohort 3 donors. The CDR3 is made up of 14 amino acids. Trimming took 0 bases from V and 3 from J; bases not matched to a gene: 1. Germline CDR1 reads SGHVS; CDR2 reads FQNEAQ. Authors' methods: Reference gene primer amplification gave estimated nucleated cell counts. TCRdb's copy holds only in-frame clones and misses some; the assay was immunoSEQ multiplex PCR. V and J calls and clone size follow that table, whereas D and trimming were derived from the DNA. The sample lists approximately 260,000 clones, under 95% occurring once.

The chain combines TRBV7-8 with TRBJ1-2; 7 positions agree with TRBD1. The sequenced sample consisted of PBMCs or T cells enriched from blood (not recorded which). This sequence was found in a woman between 18 and 30 years old who had recovered from COVID-19. In DNA form, the CDR3 reads TGTGCCAGCAGCTTAGCCGGGACAGACTATGGCTACACCTTC. Amino acids: CASSLAGTDYGYTF.